The rows below give T cell receptor beta chains drawn from one sample of a study of blood T cell repertoires in COVID-19. Using immunoSEQ multiplex PCR, the repertoire was profiled, and TCRdb retains in-frame clones only, with some absent. The table lists roughly 180,000 clones, approximately 81% of them singletons. Source material: PBMCs or T cells enriched from blood (not recorded which). These receptors were taken from a woman between 40 and 55 years old with acute COVID-19. The CDR3 runs from the conserved cysteine through the conserved F or W. Each record gives: CDR3 length, V gene, D gene, J gene, CDR3 protein, CDR3 DNA. D genes are given only for firm matches.

17	TRBV2	.	TRBJ1-1	CASSEAQPGGGNTEAFF	TGTGCCAGCAGTGAAGCGCAGCCGGGGGGAGGAAACACTGAAGCTTTCTTT
17	TRBV5-1	.	TRBJ2-7	CASSSGGGTPSSYEQYF	TGCGCCAGCAGCTCAGGGGGTGGGACTCCTAGCTCCTACGAGCAGTACTTC
13	TRBV10-2	TRBD1	TRBJ1-5	CASLDRAAGPQHF	TGCGCCAGCTTAGACAGGGCCGCCGGGCCCCAGCATTTT
15	TRBV6-2/TRBV6-3	TRBD1	TRBJ2-7	CASSYPAGTGGLWYF	TGTGCCAGCAGTTATCCCGCCGGGACAGGGGGCTTATGGTACTTC
15	TRBV7-9	.	TRBJ1-1	CASSLPGTKNTEAFF	TGTGCCAGCAGCCTCCCCGGGACAAAGAACACTGAAGCTTTCTTT
16	TRBV4-1	TRBD1	TRBJ2-2	CASSQDRQGASGELFF	TGCGCCAGCAGCCAAGATCGGCAGGGGGCTTCCGGGGAGCTGTTTTTT
21	TRBV5-1	TRBD2	TRBJ2-6	CASSLGGLAGGPLSGANVLTF	TGCGCCAGCAGCTTGGGAGGACTAGCGGGAGGTCCCCTCTCTGGGGCCAACGTCCTGACTTTC
14	TRBV7-2	.	TRBJ1-1	CASSLGRGNTEAFF	TGTGCCAGCAGCTTAGGTAGGGGTAACACTGAAGCTTTCTTT
12	TRBV12-5	.	TRBJ1-2	CASAGGNYGYTF	TGTGCTAGTGCGGGGGGAAACTATGGCTACACCTTC
16	TRBV5-1	TRBD2	TRBJ2-7	CASSLDPGGGTYEQYF	TGCGCCAGCAGCTTGGATCCGGGAGGGGGAACCTACGAGCAGTACTTC
20	TRBV11-3	TRBD2	TRBJ2-2	CASSLEGGTSGTFYTGELFF	TGTGCCAGCAGCTTAGAAGGGGGGACTAGCGGGACGTTCTACACCGGGGAGCTGTTTTTT
15	TRBV25-1	TRBD2	TRBJ2-3	CAVASGRVYTDTQYF	TGTGCCGTGGCTAGCGGGAGGGTCTACACAGATACGCAGTATTTT
13	TRBV5-5	.	TRBJ1-5	CASSFTLRQPQHF	TGTGCCAGCAGCTTCACTTTGAGGCAGCCCCAGCATTTT
14	TRBV10-2	.	TRBJ2-7	CASRLGRISYEQYF	TGCGCCAGCAGGTTGGGGCGGATCTCCTACGAGCAGTACTTC
15	TRBV7-9	TRBD1	TRBJ1-1	CASSFGDRPNTEAFF	TGTGCCAGCAGCTTCGGGGACAGACCGAACACTGAAGCTTTCTTT